The 18 T cell receptor beta chains given below trace back to one sample, sequenced in a study of blood T cells in healthy people across ages. Primers used in a second PCR of roughly 7 to 12 cycles were a sample-barcoded 5' primer and a J-beta primer mix. TCRdb processed the 5' RACE reads anew with MiXCR; each CDR3 protein has one entry. This sample yields about 680,000 distinct CDR3 sequences, of which around 45% are seen a single time; roughly 34% belongs to the top ten. The sample comprised blood. The receptor set was obtained from a woman aged 55 to 70 in good health.

The chain combines TRBV7-9 with TRBJ2-3, with D unclear. This CDR3 is built from 16 residues. Germline V CDR1 and CDR2: SEHNR, FQNEAQ (reference sequence). V lost 1 base to trimming and J lost 4 bases, with 15 bases between them. The CDR3 bases are TGTGCCAGCAGCTTAGGGAACCGTCCGGCAGCAGATACGCAGTATTTT. Protein sequence: CASSLGNRPAADTQYF.

This clonotype was observed a few times. V gene TRBV7-2 combines with J gene TRBJ2-7, with D maybe TRBD2 (5 bases). The CDR3 covers 16 residues. The germline CDR1 and CDR2 sequences are SGHTA and FQGNSA. V was clipped by 1 base and J by 7 bases, with 20 bases between them. The CDR3 loop reads CASSLGPLAGTGEQYF. The CDR3 coding sequence is TGTGCCAGCAGCTTAGGACCTCTGGCAGGAACGGGAGAGCAGTACTTC.

This chain joins TRBV27 and TRBJ2-1, with D tentatively TRBD2 (6 bases). The CDR3 extends over 15 amino acids. The germline V gene encodes CDR1 MNHEY and CDR2 SMNVEV (reference sequence). Trimming removed 7 bases from V and 6 bases from J, with 19 bases in between. The CDR3 protein is CASIPIAAPGNEQFF. CDR3 nucleotides: TGTGCCAGCATCCCTATAGCGGCCCCGGGCAATGAGCAGTTCTTC.

J is TRBJ2-7 and V is TRBV7-2, with D possibly being TRBD2 (6 bases). Trimming took 1 base from V and 4 from J, leaving 14 bases between them. This CDR3 is built from 15 residues. Germline-derived CDR1 and CDR2 are SGHTA and FQGNSA. CDR3 residues: CASSLGGLAAYEQYF. As DNA, the CDR3 is TGTGCCAGCAGCTTAGGGGGATTAGCGGCTTACGAGCAGTACTTC.

The chain carries TRBV11-2 and TRBJ2-5, with D perhaps matching TRBD1 (6 bases). CDR1 is SGHAT and CDR2 is FQNNGV in the germline V gene. The ends were cut back, 5 bases at V and 5 bases at J, with 15 bases in the middle. There are 14 residues in the CDR3. CDR3 sequence: CASSHFRGRETQYF. The DNA of the CDR3 is TGTGCCAGCAGCCACTTCAGGGGTAGGGAGACCCAGTACTTC.

This clonotype has only a few counts. The V and J genes are TRBV10-3 and TRBJ2-4; tentatively, D is TRBD1 or TRBD2 (5 bases each). The ends were cut back, 10 bases at V and 0 bases at J, with 13 bases in the middle. Germline loops: CDR1 ENHRY, CDR2 SYGVKD. The CDR3 spans 14 residues. Here the CDR3 reads CATGTELAKNIQYF. The CDR3 DNA follows: TGTGCCACCGGGACGGAACTAGCCAAAAACATTCAGTACTTC.

This rearrangement joins TRBV20-1 to TRBJ2-3; D unresolved. V dropped 5 bases and J dropped 4 bases, with 19 bases sitting between them. This CDR3 comprises 15 residues. Germline CDR1 reads DFQATT; CDR2 reads SNEGSKA (reference sequence). The CDR3 nucleotides are TGCAGTGCTCCTTCGCAGAGTTCCGGGTCAGATACGCAGTATTTT. The encoded protein is CSAPSQSSGSDTQYF.

With respect to this clonotype: Mismatch with germline at one junction end may stem from a read error. The CDR3, as DNA: TGTGCCGGCAGCTTAGACGTGGTTTCCTACAATGAGCAGTACTTC. It encodes CAGSLDVVSYNEQYF. The chain uses TRBV7-2 and TRBJ2-7; D gene ambiguous. The length of the CDR3 is 15 residues. Per germline, CDR1 SGHTA and CDR2 FQGNSA.

The chain couples TRBV12-3 or TRBV12-4 to TRBJ2-1, with 10 bases aligning to TRBD1. This CDR3 contains 15 residues. V lost 6 bases and J lost 9; bases outside the gene matches: 11. This CDR3 reads CASSSRDRGVGEQFF. The CDR3 region has the DNA TGTGCCAGCAGCTCCCGGGACAGGGGAGTGGGTGAGCAGTTCTTC.

The chain joins TRBV15 to TRBJ2-2, with D unclear. Deletions cut 1 base from V and 4 bases from J, with 7 bases between. The CDR3 length is 14 residues. CDR1 LNHNV and CDR2 YYDKDF come from the germline V gene (reference sequence). The CDR3: CATSRVESTGELFF. Here the CDR3 DNA reads TGTGCCACCAGCAGAGTTGAGAGCACCGGGGAGCTGTTTTTT.

V is TRBV12-3 or TRBV12-4 and J is TRBJ2-5; TRBD1 matches at 7 bases. This CDR3 is 14 amino acids long. The V and J ends lost 6 bases and 5 bases, in that order; junction bases with no gene match: 9. CDR3 DNA sequence: TGTGCCAGCAGGCAAGCAGGGGGATTGGAGACCCAGTACTTC. This encodes CASRQAGGLETQYF.

This chain uses TRBV20-1 with TRBJ1-2; D is unclear. From germline, CDR1 is DFQATT and CDR2 SNEGSKA (reference sequence). This CDR3 comprises 13 residues. Trimming cost V 8 bases and J 5 bases, with 18 bases left between them. CDR3 amino acids: CSTTSNGVYGYTF. CDR3 sequence (DNA): TGCAGTACGACTTCGAACGGAGTATATGGCTACACCTTC.

V and J are TRBV28 and TRBJ1-2; D is ambiguous. This CDR3 has 13 amino acids. V was cut by 3 bases and J by 2 bases, with 7 bases left in between. From germline, CDR1 is MDHEN and CDR2 SYDVKM. CDR3 DNA: TGTGCCAGCAGTTTCGAACAGAACTATGGCTACACCTTC. Translation: CASSFEQNYGYTF.

Only a few counts were recorded for this clonotype. The J gene is TRBJ2-3, the V gene TRBV7-3; D might be TRBD1 (6 bases). The CDR3 is 14 amino acids. V was cut by 1 base and J by 5 bases, with 10 bases left in between. Looked up from germline, CDR1 is SGHTA and CDR2 is FQGTGA. CDR3 nucleotides: TGTGCCAGCAGCTTAAACGCAGGGGTAGATACGCAGTATTTT. The encoded protein is CASSLNAGVDTQYF.

The chain has TRBV20-1 and TRBJ1-1; a possible D gene is TRBD1 (6 bases). V gave up 0 bases and J gave up 5 bases, with 10 bases separating them. Germline assignment: CDR1 DFQATT and CDR2 SNEGSKA (reference sequence). CDR3 length: 13 residues. The chain's CDR3 is CSARETGRTEAFF. CDR3 bases: TGCAGTGCTAGAGAAACAGGGAGGACTGAAGCTTTCTTT.

The chain uses TRBV29-1 and TRBJ1-2, with D uncertain. The CDR3 sequence is 12 residues long. Germline V gene sequence: CDR1 SQVTM, CDR2 ANQGSEA. V shed 4 bases and J shed 8 bases, with 14 bases lying between them. CDR3 sequence (DNA): TGCAGCGTTGTGGAGGCGGGGAGGGGCTACACCTTC. Amino acid sequence: CSVVEAGRGYTF.

The chain is built from TRBV29-1 and TRBJ2-7; TRBD1 matches at 9 bases. CDR1 is SQVTM and CDR2 is ANQGSEA in the germline V gene. V was clipped by 6 bases and J by 9 bases; unmatched bases: 12. The CDR3 covers 13 residues. CDR3 bases: TGCAGCGTAACCCCGGGACAGGGAGGAGCGCAGTACTTC. Translated: CSVTPGQGGAQYF.

This clonotype was seen more than once but under ten times. The V call is TRBV29-1, the J call TRBJ2-5, with D tentatively TRBD1 (5 bases). The V and J ends lost 7 bases and 4 bases respectively, with 13 bases between them. Germline V gene data show CDR1 as SQVTM and CDR2 as ANQGSEA. The CDR3 spans 12 residues. This chain's CDR3 is CSARTKGETQYF. In DNA, the CDR3 is TGCAGCGCGCGGACAAAAGGAGAGACCCAGTACTTC.